Listed here is a single TCR beta chain. The sample originates from a study of cytomegalovirus exposure and HLA in healthy donors. Primers for the PCR totalled 60 Vbeta and 13 Jbeta. TCRdb keeps only in-frame clones here, not all; method: immunoSEQ multiplex PCR. Recorded for this sample: some 110,000 clones. V shed 2 bases and J 1 base; nucleotides not matched to a gene: 7. Germline loops: CDR1 MDHEN, CDR2 SYDVKM. This CDR3 comprises 16 residues. The chain combines TRBV28 with TRBJ2-5, with 7 bases identical to TRBD1. The sequence derives from a man aged 35 to 55 in good health and CMV-seropositive. Sequenced input: PBMCs. CDR3: CASSLAWDSLQETQYF. The CDR3 DNA is TGTGCCAGCAGTTTAGCGTGGGACAGTCTCCAAGAGACCCAGTACTTC.